This TCR beta chain was documented in a study of T cell responses to AZD1222 COVID-19 vaccine. Regarding the study as a whole: Across spike, vaccine-associated CD4 TCRs were found, dominant at 160-218 and 743-854.

Investigators merged groups given second doses at roughly 4 or roughly 12 weeks. On this clone: The antigen is undetermined.

CDR1 and CDR2 from the germline V gene are SNHLY and FYNNEI. The length of the CDR3 is 15 residues. Trimming took 7 bases from V and 5 from J; bases not matched to a gene: 9. Some clones are missing from TCRdb's copy, which holds only in-frame ones; the method was immunoSEQ multiplex PCR. The sample holds about 100,000 clones, 87% seen once. The input for sequencing was peripheral blood, taken 28 days after the second AZD1222 dose. The TCR comes from an adult who received the AZD1222 COVID-19 vaccine. The chain combines TRBV2 with TRBJ2-1; 9 bases match TRBD1. CDR3 loop: CASTRDRGEDNEQFF. As DNA, the CDR3 is TGTGCCAGCACCCGTGACAGGGGGGAAGACAATGAGCAGTTCTTC.